These 12 T cell receptor beta chains were sequenced from one sample in a study of control samples from healthy donors and cancer patients. Sequenced by immunoSEQ multiplex PCR; TCRdb stores in-frame clones only, minus some. The sample yields some 95,000 clones, about 90% seen once. The sequencing sample was made of blood. These receptor sequences come from a man aged 30-40 years in good health.

The CDR3 sequence is CASSPSTDTQYF. For the CDR3, the DNA is TGTGCCAGCAGCCCTAGCACAGATACGCAGTATTTT. The chain has TRBV7-9 and TRBJ2-3; no clear D gene. CDR3 length: 12 residues. Per the germline V gene, CDR1 is SEHNR and CDR2 is FQNEAQ (reference sequence). V lost 5 bases and J lost 0, with 3 bases in between. Full variable domain (outside the CDR3, taken from reference TRBV7-9 and TRBJ2-3): DTGVSQNPRHKITKRGQNVTFRCDPISEHNRLYWYRQTLGQGPEFLTYFQNEAQLEKSRLLSDRFSAERPKGSFSTLEIQRTEQGDSAMYLCASSPSTDTQYFGPGTRLTVL.

V is TRBV7-9 and J is TRBJ2-1, with D hard to call. The CDR3 is 14 amino acids. Trimming removed 5 bases from V and 3 bases from J, with 11 bases in between. CDR1 is SEHNR and CDR2 is FQNEAQ in the germline V gene (reference sequence). The CDR3 loop is CASSPDLIYNEQFF. Written as DNA, the CDR3 is TGTGCCAGCAGCCCGGATCTAATCTACAATGAGCAGTTCTTC.

This chain uses TRBV18 with TRBJ2-1; 12 positions agree with TRBD2. V dropped 3 bases and J dropped 5; count of bases not matched to a gene: 2. The CDR3 length is 15 residues. CDR1 is KGHSH, CDR2 LQKENI, per germline. The DNA for the CDR3 is TGTGCCAGCTCACCCGGACTAGCGGGGAACAATGAGCAGTTCTTC. It translates to CASSPGLAGNNEQFF. The full variable domain, completed using reference TRBV18 and TRBJ2-1, is NAGVMQNPRHLVRRRGQEARLRCSPMKGHSHVYWYRQLPEEGLKFMVYLQKENIIDESGMPKERFSAEFPKEGPSILRIQQVVRGDSAAYFCASSPGLAGNNEQFFGPGTRLTVL.

The gene calls are TRBV27 and TRBJ1-1; 7 bases align to TRBD1. The germline CDR1 and CDR2 sequences are MNHEY and SMNVEV (reference sequence). Losses at the gene ends were 6 bases for V and 1 base for J; bases not matched to a gene: 5. This CDR3 comprises 14 residues. The CDR3 sequence: CASRYRGENTEAFF. The CDR3 DNA reads TGTGCCAGCAGATACAGGGGCGAGAACACTGAAGCTTTCTTT.

The chain employs TRBV29-1 and TRBJ2-7, with D possibly matching TRBD1 (6 bases). Trimming removed 2 bases from V and 2 bases from J, with 10 bases in between. The CDR3 length is 13 residues. The germline V gene has CDR1 SQVTM and CDR2 ANQGSEA. As DNA, the CDR3 is TGCAGCGTTGAAAACGCAGGGGCCTACGAGCAGTACTTC. It translates to CSVENAGAYEQYF.

The V call is TRBV11-2, the J call TRBJ2-3; a possible D gene is TRBD2 (7 bases). Trimming shortened V by 5 bases and J by 5 bases, and 17 bases separated the two germline ends. Germline V gene data show CDR1 as SGHAT and CDR2 as FQNNGV. The CDR3 is 15 residues long. Here the CDR3 DNA reads TGTGCCAGCAGCACTAGCGCTCTCAGGGGAGATACGCAGTATTTT. Translation gives CASSTSALRGDTQYF.

This clone was recorded once. The rearrangement links TRBV19 to TRBJ2-1; D gene uncertain. Germline V gene data show CDR1 as LNHDA and CDR2 as SQIVND (reference sequence). The CDR3 is made up of 13 amino acids. Trimming removed 6 bases from V and 6 bases from J, with 12 bases in between. The CDR3 region is CASSDGSTNEQFF. CDR3 sequence (DNA): TGTGCCAGTAGCGACGGTAGCACCAATGAGCAGTTCTTC.

This clone occurred once. CDR3 loop: CASSNRYNEQFF. CDR3 in DNA: TGCGCCAGCAGCAACAGGTACAATGAGCAGTTCTTC. The V gene is TRBV5-1, the J gene TRBJ2-1; maybe TRBD1 (5 bases). The germline gives CDR1 SGHRS, CDR2 YFSETQ. Between the trimmed V and J ends, which lost 4 bases and 4 bases, there was a span of 6 bases. The CDR3 loop spans 12 amino acids. The complete variable domain, with remaining parts taken from reference TRBV5-1 and TRBJ2-1, reads KAGVTQTPRYLIKTRGQQVTLSCSPISGHRSVSWYQQTPGQGLQFLFEYFSETQRNKGNFPGRFSGRQFSNSRSEMNVSTLELGDSALYLCASSNRYNEQFFGPGTRLTVL.

V and J are TRBV28 and TRBJ1-1; 10 bases fit TRBD1. The V gene's germline CDR1 is MDHEN and CDR2 SYDVKM. V lost 5 bases, J lost 11 bases, and 14 bases stayed unmatched. The CDR3 has 15 residues. The CDR3 sequence: CASSNRDRGEGPAFF. DNA for the CDR3: TGTGCCAGCAGTAACCGGGACAGGGGAGAGGGCCCTGCTTTCTTT.

This chain uses TRBV29-1 with TRBJ2-5; 7 bases fit TRBD2. This CDR3 is 13 amino acids long. The J segment lost 4 bases and the V segment lost 7 bases, leaving 9 bases of the junction unmatched. CDR1 is SQVTM, CDR2 ANQGSEA, per germline. As DNA, the CDR3 is TGCAGCGCCCAGCGGGATCGGAGAGAGACCCAGTACTTC. Amino acid sequence: CSAQRDRRETQYF. Full variable domain (rest looked up from reference TRBV29-1 and TRBJ2-5): SAVISQKPSRDICQRGTSLTIQCQVDSQVTMMFWYRQQPGQSLTLIATANQGSEATYESGFVIDKFPISRPNLTFSTLTVSNMSPEDSSIYLCSAQRDRRETQYFGPGTRLLVL.

The chain carries TRBV15 and TRBJ2-3; 7 bases align to TRBD1. The CDR3 contains 16 residues. The V and J ends lost 5 bases and 5 bases, in that order; junction bases with no gene match: 13. Looked up from germline, CDR1 is LNHNV and CDR2 is YYDKDF (reference sequence). Here the CDR3 reads CATSLRTGGSGDTQYF. The DNA for the CDR3 is TGTGCCACCAGCTTAAGGACAGGCGGGTCGGGAGATACGCAGTATTTT. Full variable domain (remainder filled in from reference TRBV15 and TRBJ2-3): DAMVIQNPRYQVTQFGKPVTLSCSQTLNHNVMYWYQQKSSQAPKLLFHYYDKDFNNEADTPDNFQSRRPNTSFCFLDIRSPGLGDTAMYLCATSLRTGGSGDTQYFGPGTRLTVL.

The V gene is TRBV25-1, the J gene TRBJ2-7; the D call may be TRBD1 or TRBD2 (5 bases each). The V gene lost 4 bases and the J gene lost 0 bases, with 13 bases spanning the gap. The CDR3 consists of 15 residues. Looked up from germline, CDR1 is MGHDK and CDR2 is SYGVNS. The CDR3 is CASSGGVSSSYEQYF. The CDR3 DNA reads TGTGCCAGCAGTGGAGGGGTCTCGAGCTCCTACGAGCAGTACTTC.